A single sample is the source of the 12 T cell receptor beta chains below, sequenced in a study of cytomegalovirus exposure and HLA in healthy donors. A multiplex PCR was run with 60 Vbeta primers and 13 Jbeta primers. TCRdb keeps only in-frame clones here, not all; method: immunoSEQ multiplex PCR. The sample carries some 140,000 clones, approximately 61% recorded once. Sequences were obtained from PBMCs. All receptors come from a woman in her 40s in good health and CMV-seronegative.

The J gene is TRBJ2-7, the V gene TRBV6-5; TRBD1 might be the D (7 bases). Germline loops: CDR1 MNHEY, CDR2 SVGAGI. The V end was cut by 2 bases, the J end by 3 bases, with 11 bases between. The CDR3 consists of 14 residues. CDR3 sequence reads: CASSYGQGGYEQYF. The CDR3, as DNA: TGTGCCAGCAGTTACGGTCAGGGGGGCTACGAGCAGTACTTC.

The J gene is TRBJ1-1, the V gene TRBV25-1, with 7 bases fitting TRBD1. The germline V gene encodes CDR1 MGHDK and CDR2 SYGVNS. The CDR3 runs to 14 residues. V lost 6 bases and J lost 8; bases outside the gene matches: 12. CDR3 sequence (DNA): TGTGCCAGCAGCCGAACAGGGGCGAGGGTGGAAGCTTTCTTT. It specifies CASSRTGARVEAFF.

This rearrangement joins TRBV11-2 to TRBJ2-7, with D maybe TRBD1 (5 bases). This CDR3 has 15 amino acids. V lost 1 base and J lost 7, with 17 bases in between. Germline CDR1 and CDR2: SGHAT and FQNNGV. Here the CDR3 DNA reads TGTGCCAGCAGCTTAGTGAGAGGCAGGGTGGGTGAGCAGTACTTC. This sequence encodes CASSLVRGRVGEQYF.

The J gene is TRBJ1-6, the V gene TRBV7-9; 9 nucleotides match TRBD1. Per the germline V gene, CDR1 is SEHNR and CDR2 is FQNEAQ (reference sequence). The trim removed 3 bases at V and 8 bases at J, leaving 5 bases unmatched. The length of the CDR3 is 15 residues. CDR3 amino acids: CASSLNGQGYSPLHF. The CDR3 nucleotides read TGTGCCAGCAGCTTGAACGGACAGGGGTATTCACCCCTCCACTTT. Full variable domain (missing parts from reference TRBV7-9 and TRBJ1-6): DTGVSQNPRHKITKRGQNVTFRCDPISEHNRLYWYRQTLGQGPEFLTYFQNEAQLEKSRLLSDRFSAERPKGSFSTLEIQRTEQGDSAMYLCASSLNGQGYSPLHFGNGTRLTVT.

The chain uses TRBV9 and TRBJ1-2; TRBD1 might be the D (5 bases). Trimming shortened V by 0 bases and J by 2 bases, and 14 bases separated the two germline ends. The length of the CDR3 is 16 residues. Looked up from germline, CDR1 is SGDLS and CDR2 is YYNGEE. The CDR3, as DNA: TGTGCCAGCAGCGTAGGGTTTATGGGGGGAAACTATGGCTACACCTTC. Protein: CASSVGFMGGNYGYTF.

CDR3 nucleotide sequence: TGTGCCTGGAGTACAGGGGTTAGCAATCAGCCCCAGCATTTT. Amino acids: CAWSTGVSNQPQHF. The chain combines TRBV30 with TRBJ1-5; 7 positions agree with TRBD1. Germline V gives CDR1 GTSNPN, CDR2 SVGIG (reference sequence). Unmatched junction bases numbered 1, after V lost 2 bases and J lost 0 bases. This CDR3 comprises 14 residues.

The chain combines TRBV7-2 with TRBJ2-3, with D possibly being TRBD1 (6 bases). The CDR3 runs to 17 residues. V was pared by 0 bases and J by 3 bases, with 16 bases between. CDR1 and CDR2 from the germline V gene are SGHTA and FQGNSA. DNA for the CDR3: TGTGCCAGCAGCTTAGCTATAGACAGGAGAGATACAGATACGCAGTATTTT. Translation gives CASSLAIDRRDTDTQYF.

In its sample, this clone was seen a few times. The chain joins TRBV5-6 to TRBJ2-1; no firm D call. V was cut by 0 bases and J by 7 bases, with 14 bases left in between. CDR1 is SGHDT and CDR2 is YYEEEE in the germline V gene. CDR3 length: 15 amino acids. The CDR3, as DNA: TGTGCCAGCAGCTTGGGCTCATCTAGTGCGAATGAGCAGTTCTTC. This codes for CASSLGSSSANEQFF.

This rearrangement joins TRBV28 to TRBJ1-1, with D possibly being TRBD1 (5 bases). There are 13 residues in the CDR3. Germline V gene data show CDR1 as MDHEN and CDR2 as SYDVKM. V lost 8 bases, J lost 4 bases, and 14 bases lay in between. The CDR3: CASARGGTTEAFF. CDR3 nucleotides: TGTGCCAGCGCTAGGGGAGGGACCACTGAAGCTTTCTTT.

The chain is built from TRBV2 and TRBJ2-1; 9 nucleotides match TRBD2. With V trimmed by 4 bases and J by 2 bases, 3 bases remained unmatched. The length of the CDR3 is 15 residues. The V gene's germline CDR1 is SNHLY and CDR2 FYNNEI. DNA for the CDR3: TGTGCCAGCAGTGGGTTAGCGGGGGCCTACAATGAGCAGTTCTTC. Protein sequence: CASSGLAGAYNEQFF.

V and J are TRBV7-2 and TRBJ1-1; tentative D call: TRBD1 (5 bases). The CDR3 length is 13 residues. Germline CDR1 SGHTA, CDR2 FQGNSA. The V gene lost 5 bases and the J gene lost 3 bases, with 10 bases spanning the gap. The CDR3 reads CASSLQGYTEAFF. CDR3 sequence (DNA): TGTGCCAGCAGCCTTCAGGGTTACACTGAAGCTTTCTTT.

V usage is TRBV6-5 and J usage is TRBJ1-5; D is unresolved. V was pared by 2 bases and J by 4 bases, with 9 bases between. CDR1 is MNHEY, CDR2 SVGAGI, per germline. This CDR3 contains 14 residues. CDR3 sequence reads: CASSYGRMNQPQHF. CDR3 sequence (DNA): TGTGCCAGCAGTTACGGCAGGATGAATCAGCCCCAGCATTTT.